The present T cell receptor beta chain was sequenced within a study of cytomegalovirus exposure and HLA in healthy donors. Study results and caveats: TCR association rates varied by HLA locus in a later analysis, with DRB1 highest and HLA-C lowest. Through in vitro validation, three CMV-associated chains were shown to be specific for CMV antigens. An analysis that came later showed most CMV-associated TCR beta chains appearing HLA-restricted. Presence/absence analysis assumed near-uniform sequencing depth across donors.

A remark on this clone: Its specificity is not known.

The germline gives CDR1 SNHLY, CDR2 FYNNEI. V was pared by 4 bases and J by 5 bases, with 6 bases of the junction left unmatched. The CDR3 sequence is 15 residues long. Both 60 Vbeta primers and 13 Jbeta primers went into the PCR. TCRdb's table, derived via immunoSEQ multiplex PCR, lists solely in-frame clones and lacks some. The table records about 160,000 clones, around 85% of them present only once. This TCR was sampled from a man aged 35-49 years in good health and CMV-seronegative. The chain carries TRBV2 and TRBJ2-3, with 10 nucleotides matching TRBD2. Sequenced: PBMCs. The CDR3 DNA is TGTGCCAGCAGTGTGGTAGCGGGGGGCGGAGATACGCAGTATTTT. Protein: CASSVVAGGGDTQYF.